The entry below describes one T cell receptor (beta chain). One end of the junction varies from germline; a read error may be responsible. Using immunoSEQ multiplex PCR, the repertoire was profiled, and TCRdb retains in-frame clones only, with some absent. The table has hundreds of thousands of clones, approximately 70% seen once. The data were obtained in a study of cytotoxic CD8 clonotypes in ibrutinib-treated CLL. Germline V gives CDR1 SSHAT, CDR2 FNYEAQ (reference sequence). This CDR3 is built from 13 residues. The sequenced sample was PBMCs, obtained after 12 months of ibrutinib treatment. The chain has TRBV7-7 and TRBJ1-1; D is ambiguous. The clonotype originates from a human donor with chronic lymphocytic leukemia. For the CDR3, the DNA is TGTGCTAGCAGCCACGGGGTGAACACTGAAGCTTTCTTT. Translating it yields CASSHGVNTEAFF. Using reference TRBV7-7 and TRBJ1-1 for the parts outside the CDR3, the full variable domain is GAGVSQSPRYKVTKRGQDVTLRCDPISSHATLYWYQQALGQGPEFLTYFNYEAQPDKSGLPSDRFSAERPEGSISTLTIQRTEQRDSAMYRCASSHGVNTEAFFGQGTRLTVV.